Sequencing of this TCR beta chain was carried out in a study of PD-1 blockade in classical Hodgkin lymphoma. Points from the study as a whole: Newly diagnosed patients had diversity similar to the baseline diversity of complete responders.

This clone turned up a few times. The target antigen is unknown. V was pared by 2 bases and J by 4 bases, with 12 bases between. The CDR3 has 15 amino acids. Germline values: CDR1 SGHVS, CDR2 FQNEAQ. All the patients suffered relapse after autologous stem cell transplantation, and brentuximab vedotin exposure differed. Produced via immunoSEQ multiplex PCR; TCRdb's table is partial and in-frame only. The table shows around 24,000 clones, with around 64% occurring only once. The gene calls are TRBV7-8 and TRBJ1-5, with D perhaps matching TRBD1 (5 bases). Sequenced here: peripheral blood mononuclear cells (PBMCs), sampled before the second cycle of nivolumab. The sequence was obtained from a human donor with classical Hodgkin lymphoma. As DNA, the CDR3 is TGTGCCAGCAGCTTAATGTTCACAGGTAATCAGCCCCAGCATTTT. Residues: CASSLMFTGNQPQHF.